Below, one TCR beta chain is given with its context. Its antigen is still unknown. These data belong to a study of blood T cells in healthy people across ages. Study-level results: Diversity of TCR beta correlated strongly with naive T cell percentage.

V lost 3 bases, J lost 5 bases, and 11 bases stayed unmatched. CDR1 and CDR2 from the germline V gene are DFQATT and SNEGSKA (reference sequence). The CDR3 is 15 residues long. Through a sample-barcoded 5' primer and a J-beta primer mix, a second PCR was run for roughly 6 to 11 cycles. All samples gave at least 2.5 million CDR3-containing paired-end reads. Using its own MiXCR run on the 5' RACE reads, TCRdb lists one record per CDR3 protein. The sample lists 790,000 or so distinct CDR3 sequences, roughly three fifths occurring once. The chain combines TRBV20-1 with TRBJ2-3; 7 bases align to TRBD2. This clonotype was obtained from a man aged 40-50 years in good health. The sample taken for sequencing was blood. The CDR3 sequence is CSASRRAGDKDTQYF. CDR3 in DNA: TGCAGTGCTAGCCGGAGGGCGGGAGACAAAGATACGCAGTATTTT.